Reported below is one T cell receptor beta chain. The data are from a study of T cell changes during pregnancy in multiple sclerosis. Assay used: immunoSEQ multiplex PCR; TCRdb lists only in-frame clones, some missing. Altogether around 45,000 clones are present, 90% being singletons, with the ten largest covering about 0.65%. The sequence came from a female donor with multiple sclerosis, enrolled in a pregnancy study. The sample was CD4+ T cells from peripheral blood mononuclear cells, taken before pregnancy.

The CDR3 here is CASSPRDSHQPQHF. The CDR3 nucleotides are TGTGCCAGCAGCCCAAGGGACAGCCATCAGCCCCAGCATTTT. The V call is TRBV7-9, the J call TRBJ1-5; 7 bases align to TRBD1. Losses at the gene ends were 5 bases for V and 5 bases for J; bases not matched to a gene: 6. CDR1 SEHNR and CDR2 FQNEAQ come from the germline V gene (reference sequence). This CDR3 is built from 14 residues. The variable domain in full, completed from reference TRBV7-9 and TRBJ1-5, reads DTGVSQNPRHKITKRGQNVTFRCDPISEHNRLYWYRQTLGQGPEFLTYFQNEAQLEKSRLLSDRFSAERPKGSFSTLEIQRTEQGDSAMYLCASSPRDSHQPQHFGDGTRLSIL.